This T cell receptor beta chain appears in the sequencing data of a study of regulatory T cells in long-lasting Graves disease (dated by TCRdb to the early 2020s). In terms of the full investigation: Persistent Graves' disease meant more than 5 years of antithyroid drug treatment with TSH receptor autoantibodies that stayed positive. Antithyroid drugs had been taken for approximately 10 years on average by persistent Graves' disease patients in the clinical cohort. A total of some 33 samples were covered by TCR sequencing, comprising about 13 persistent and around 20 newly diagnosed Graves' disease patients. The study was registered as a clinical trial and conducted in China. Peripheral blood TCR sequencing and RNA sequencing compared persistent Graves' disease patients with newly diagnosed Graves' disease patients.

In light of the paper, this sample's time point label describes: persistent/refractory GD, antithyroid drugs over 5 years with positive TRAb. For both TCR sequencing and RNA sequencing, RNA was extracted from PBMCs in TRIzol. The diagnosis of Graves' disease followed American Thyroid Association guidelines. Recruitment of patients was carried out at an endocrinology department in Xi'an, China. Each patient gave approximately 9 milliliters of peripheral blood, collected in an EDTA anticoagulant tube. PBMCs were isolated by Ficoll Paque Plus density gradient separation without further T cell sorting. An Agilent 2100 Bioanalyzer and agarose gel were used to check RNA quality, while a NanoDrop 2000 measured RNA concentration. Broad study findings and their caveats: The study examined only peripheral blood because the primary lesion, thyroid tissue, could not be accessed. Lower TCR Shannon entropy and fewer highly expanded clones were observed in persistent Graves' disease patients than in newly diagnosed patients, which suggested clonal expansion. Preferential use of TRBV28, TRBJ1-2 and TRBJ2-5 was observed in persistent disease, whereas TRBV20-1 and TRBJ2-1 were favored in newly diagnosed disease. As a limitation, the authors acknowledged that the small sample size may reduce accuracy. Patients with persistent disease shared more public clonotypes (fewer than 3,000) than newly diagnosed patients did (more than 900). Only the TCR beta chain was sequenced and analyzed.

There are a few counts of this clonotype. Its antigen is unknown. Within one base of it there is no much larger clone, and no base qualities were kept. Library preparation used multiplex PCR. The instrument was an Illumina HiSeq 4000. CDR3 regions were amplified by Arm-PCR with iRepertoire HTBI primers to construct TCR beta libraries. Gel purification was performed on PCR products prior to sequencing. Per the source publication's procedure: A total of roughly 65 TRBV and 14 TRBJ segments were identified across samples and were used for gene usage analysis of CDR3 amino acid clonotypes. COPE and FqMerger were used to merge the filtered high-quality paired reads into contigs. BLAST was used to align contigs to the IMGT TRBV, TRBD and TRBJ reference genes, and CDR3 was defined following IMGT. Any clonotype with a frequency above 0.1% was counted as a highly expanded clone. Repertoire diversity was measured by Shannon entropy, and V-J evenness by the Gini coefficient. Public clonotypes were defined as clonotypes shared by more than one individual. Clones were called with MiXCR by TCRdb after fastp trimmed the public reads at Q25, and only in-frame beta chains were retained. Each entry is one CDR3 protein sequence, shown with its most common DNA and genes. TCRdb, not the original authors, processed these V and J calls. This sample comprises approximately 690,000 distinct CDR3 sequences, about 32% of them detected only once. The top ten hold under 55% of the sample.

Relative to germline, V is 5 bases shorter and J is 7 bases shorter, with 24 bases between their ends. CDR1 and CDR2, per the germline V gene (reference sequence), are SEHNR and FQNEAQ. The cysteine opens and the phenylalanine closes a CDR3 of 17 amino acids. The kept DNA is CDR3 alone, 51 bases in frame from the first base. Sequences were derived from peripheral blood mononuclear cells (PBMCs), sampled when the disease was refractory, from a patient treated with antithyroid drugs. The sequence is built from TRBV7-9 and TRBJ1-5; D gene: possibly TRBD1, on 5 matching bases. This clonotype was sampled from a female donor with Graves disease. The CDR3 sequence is CASSQGGVVGTRQPQHF. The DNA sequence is TGTGCCAGCAGCCAGGGCGGCGTGGTGGGGACGCGCCAGCCCCAGCATTTT.